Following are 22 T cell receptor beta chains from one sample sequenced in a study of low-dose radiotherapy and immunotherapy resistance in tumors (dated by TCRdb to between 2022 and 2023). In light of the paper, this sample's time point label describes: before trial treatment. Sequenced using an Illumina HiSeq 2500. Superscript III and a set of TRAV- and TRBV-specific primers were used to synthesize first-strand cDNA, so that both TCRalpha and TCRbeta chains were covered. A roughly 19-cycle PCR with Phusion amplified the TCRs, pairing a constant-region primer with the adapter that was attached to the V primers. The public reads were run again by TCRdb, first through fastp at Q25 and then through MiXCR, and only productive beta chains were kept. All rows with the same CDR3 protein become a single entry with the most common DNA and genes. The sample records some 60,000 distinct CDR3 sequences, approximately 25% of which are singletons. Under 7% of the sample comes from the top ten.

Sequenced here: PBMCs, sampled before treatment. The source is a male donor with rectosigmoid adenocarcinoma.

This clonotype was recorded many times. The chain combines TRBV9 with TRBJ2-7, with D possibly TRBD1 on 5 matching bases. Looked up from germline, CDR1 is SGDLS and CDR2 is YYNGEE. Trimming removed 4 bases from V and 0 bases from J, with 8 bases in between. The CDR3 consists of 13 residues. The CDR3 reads CASSTDSSYEQYF. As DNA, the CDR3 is TGTGCCAGCAGCACAGACAGCTCCTACGAGCAGTACTTC.

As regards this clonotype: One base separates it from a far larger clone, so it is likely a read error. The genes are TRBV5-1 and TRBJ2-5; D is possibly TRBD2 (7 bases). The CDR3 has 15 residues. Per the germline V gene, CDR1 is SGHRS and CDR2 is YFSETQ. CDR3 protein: CASSPGGGRLETQYF. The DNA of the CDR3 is TGTGCCAGCAGCCCTGGGGGGGGGCGCTTGGAGACCCAGTACTTC.

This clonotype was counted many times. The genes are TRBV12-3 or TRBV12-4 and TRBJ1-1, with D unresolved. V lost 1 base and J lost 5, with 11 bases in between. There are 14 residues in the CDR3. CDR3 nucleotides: TGTGCCAGCAGTTTAGGGGTTCGGCGGACTGAAGCTTTCTTT. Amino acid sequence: CASSLGVRRTEAFF.

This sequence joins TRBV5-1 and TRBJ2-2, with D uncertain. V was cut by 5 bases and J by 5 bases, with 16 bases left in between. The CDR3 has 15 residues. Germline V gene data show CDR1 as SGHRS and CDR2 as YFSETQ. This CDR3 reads CASSFVQAETGELFF. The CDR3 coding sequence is TGCGCCAGCAGTTTCGTCCAGGCGGAGACCGGGGAGCTGTTTTTT.

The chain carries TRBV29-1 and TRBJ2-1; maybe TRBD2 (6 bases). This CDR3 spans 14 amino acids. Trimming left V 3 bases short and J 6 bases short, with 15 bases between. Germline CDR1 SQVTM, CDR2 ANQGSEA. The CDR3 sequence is CSVDSGSGSNEQFF. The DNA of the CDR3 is TGCAGCGTTGATTCCGGGAGTGGCAGCAATGAGCAGTTCTTC.

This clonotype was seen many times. The CDR3 reads CASRDYRGPNEKLFF. The CDR3 DNA sequence: TGTGCCAGCAGAGACTACAGGGGCCCTAATGAAAAACTGTTTTTT. The J gene is TRBJ1-4, the V gene TRBV2, with 7 bases fitting TRBD1. The CDR3 consists of 15 residues. Germline lookup yields CDR1 SNHLY and CDR2 FYNNEI. Trimming took 6 bases from V and 3 from J; bases not matched to a gene: 7.

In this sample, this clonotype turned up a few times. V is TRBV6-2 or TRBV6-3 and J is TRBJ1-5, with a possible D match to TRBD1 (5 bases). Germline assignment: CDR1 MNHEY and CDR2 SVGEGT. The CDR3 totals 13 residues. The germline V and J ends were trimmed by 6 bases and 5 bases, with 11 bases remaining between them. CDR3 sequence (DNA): TGTGCCAGCAGCCTTCAGGGTTATCAGCCCCAGCATTTT. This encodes CASSLQGYQPQHF.

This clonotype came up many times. CDR3 bases: TGTGCCAGCAGCTTAACACTAGCGGGGCTCAATGAGCAGTTCTTC. Translating gives CASSLTLAGLNEQFF. The chain joins TRBV7-9 to TRBJ2-1; TRBD2 matches 10 bases. After removal of 2 bases from V and 6 bases from J, the junction contained 4 bases not matched to a gene. Germline lookup yields CDR1 SEHNR and CDR2 FQNEAQ (reference sequence). The CDR3 runs to 15 residues.

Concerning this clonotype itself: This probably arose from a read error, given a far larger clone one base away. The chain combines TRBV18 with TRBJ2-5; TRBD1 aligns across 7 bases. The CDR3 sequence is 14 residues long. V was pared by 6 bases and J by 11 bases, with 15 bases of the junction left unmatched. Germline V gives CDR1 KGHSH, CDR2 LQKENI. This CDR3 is CASSLLEGAREQYF. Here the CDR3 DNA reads TGTGCCAGCTCCCTCTTAGAGGGGGCGAGGGAGCAGTACTTC.

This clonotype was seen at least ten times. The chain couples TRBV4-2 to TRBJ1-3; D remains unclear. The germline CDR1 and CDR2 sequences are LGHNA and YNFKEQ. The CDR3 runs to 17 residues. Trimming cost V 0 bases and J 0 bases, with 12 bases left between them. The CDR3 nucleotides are TGTGCCAGCAGCCAAGATCGCACCGGCCTCTCTGGAAACACCATATATTTT. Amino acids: CASSQDRTGLSGNTIYF.

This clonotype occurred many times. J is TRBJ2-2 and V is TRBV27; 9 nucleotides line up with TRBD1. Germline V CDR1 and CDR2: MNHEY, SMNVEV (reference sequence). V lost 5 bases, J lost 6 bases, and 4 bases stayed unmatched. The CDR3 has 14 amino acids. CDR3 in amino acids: CASSPGTGSGELFF. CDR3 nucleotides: TGTGCCAGCAGTCCGGGGACAGGGTCCGGGGAGCTGTTTTTT.

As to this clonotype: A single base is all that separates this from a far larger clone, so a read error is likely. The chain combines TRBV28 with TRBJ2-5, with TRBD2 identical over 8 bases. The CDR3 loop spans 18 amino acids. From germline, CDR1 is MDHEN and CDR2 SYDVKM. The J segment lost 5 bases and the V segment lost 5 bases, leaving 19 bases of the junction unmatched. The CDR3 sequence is CASSPAGLVGVGWETQYF. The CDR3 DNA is TGTGCCAGCAGTCCAGCGGGACTAGTGGGAGTCGGGTGGGAGACCCAGTACTTC.

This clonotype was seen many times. CDR3 bases: TGTGCCAGCAGCCTCCGGGACGGGATCTACGAGCAGTACTTC. This gives the protein CASSLRDGIYEQYF. This chain joins TRBV6-2 or TRBV6-3 and TRBJ2-7; perhaps D is TRBD1 or TRBD2 (5 bases each). The germline CDR1 and CDR2 sequences are MNHEY and SVGEGT. Trimming removed 6 bases at V and 3 bases at J, with 15 bases between. The CDR3 is made up of 14 amino acids.

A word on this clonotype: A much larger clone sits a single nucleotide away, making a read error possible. The CDR3 DNA reads TGTGCCAGCAGCTGGACTAGCGGGAGGGCCACTGAGCAGTTCTTC. Translated, it gives CASSWTSGRATEQFF. The chain has TRBV7-3 and TRBJ2-1; TRBD2 aligns across 15 bases. Unmatched junction bases numbered 4, after V lost 4 bases and J lost 9 bases. The CDR3 sequence is 15 residues long. Per germline, CDR1 SGHTA and CDR2 FQGTGA.

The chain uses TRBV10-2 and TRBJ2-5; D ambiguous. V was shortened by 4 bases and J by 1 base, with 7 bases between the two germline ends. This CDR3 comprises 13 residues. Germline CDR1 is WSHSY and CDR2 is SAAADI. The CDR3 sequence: CASSVQIQETQYF. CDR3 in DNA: TGCGCCAGCAGTGTACAGATCCAAGAGACCCAGTACTTC.

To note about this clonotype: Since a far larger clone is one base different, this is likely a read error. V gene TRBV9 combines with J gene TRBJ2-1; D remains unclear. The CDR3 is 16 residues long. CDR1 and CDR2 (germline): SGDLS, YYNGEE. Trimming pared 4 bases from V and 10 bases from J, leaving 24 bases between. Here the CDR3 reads CASSPNNGFGIHEQFF. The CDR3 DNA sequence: TGTGCCAGCAGCCCTAATAACGGGTTTGGGATCCACGAGCAGTTCTTC.

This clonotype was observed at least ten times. The CDR3 DNA sequence: TGCGCCAGCAGCTTTCTCAGGGGAAGTAATGGCTACACCTTC. It yields the protein CASSFLRGSNGYTF. The chain links TRBV5-1 to TRBJ1-2; tentative D call: TRBD1 (6 bases). The CDR3 length is 14 residues. The V end lost 2 bases, the J end lost 6 bases, and 14 bases lay between the germline ends. CDR1 and CDR2 (germline): SGHRS, YFSETQ.

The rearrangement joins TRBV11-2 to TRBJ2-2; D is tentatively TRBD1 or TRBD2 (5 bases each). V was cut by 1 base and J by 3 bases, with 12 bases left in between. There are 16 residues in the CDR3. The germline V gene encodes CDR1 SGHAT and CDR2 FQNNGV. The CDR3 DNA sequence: TGTGCCAGCAGCTTAGTGGCAGGGACGGACACCGGGGAGCTGTTTTTT. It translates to CASSLVAGTDTGELFF.

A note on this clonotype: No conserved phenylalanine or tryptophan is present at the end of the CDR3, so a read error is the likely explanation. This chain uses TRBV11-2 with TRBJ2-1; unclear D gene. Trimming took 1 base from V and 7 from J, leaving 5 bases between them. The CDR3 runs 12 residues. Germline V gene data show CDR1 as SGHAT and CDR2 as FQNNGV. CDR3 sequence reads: CASSLGVNEQFS. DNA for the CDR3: TGTGCCAGCAGCTTAGGGGTTAATGAGCAGTTCTCC.

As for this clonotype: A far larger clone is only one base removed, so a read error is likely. The CDR3 loop is CASSLMSYEQFF. In nucleotides, the CDR3 is TGTGCCAGCAGTTTAATGTCCTACGAGCAGTTCTTC. This chain joins TRBV28 and TRBJ2-1; D is uncertain. V was pared by 2 bases and J by 10 bases, with 9 bases between. The CDR3 loop spans 12 amino acids. Germline assignment: CDR1 MDHEN and CDR2 SYDVKM.

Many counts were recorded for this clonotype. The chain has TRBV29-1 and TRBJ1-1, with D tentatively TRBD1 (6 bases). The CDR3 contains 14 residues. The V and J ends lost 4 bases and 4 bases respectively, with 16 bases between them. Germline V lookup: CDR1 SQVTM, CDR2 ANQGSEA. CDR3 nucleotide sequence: TGCAGCGTTGCGCCGGGGGGCGCGGGCACTGAAGCTTTCTTT. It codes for CSVAPGGAGTEAFF.

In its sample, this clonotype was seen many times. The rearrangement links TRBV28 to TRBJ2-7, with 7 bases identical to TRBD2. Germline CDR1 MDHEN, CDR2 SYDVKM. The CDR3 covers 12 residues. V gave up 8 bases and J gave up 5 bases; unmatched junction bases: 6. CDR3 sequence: CASGRGEHEQYF. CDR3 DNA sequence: TGTGCCAGCGGCCGGGGGGAGCACGAGCAGTACTTC.